This T cell receptor (beta chain) was identified during a study of T cells in women clearing cervical HPV infection. Study findings and constraints: Associations may precede or follow infection; HPV-specific or memory T cells were not isolated.

Concerning this clone: The antigen is unknown. The read falls 3 residues short of the CDR3 end, and the missing part is taken from the germline J gene.

Here immunoSEQ multiplex PCR was the method, and the copy in TCRdb shows in-frame clones only, minus some. The data show more than 20,000 clones, and the top ten clones hold under 10%. Germline V gene lookup returns CDR1 DFQATT and CDR2 SNEGSKA (reference sequence). This CDR3 comprises 15 residues. The V and J ends lost 0 bases and 7 bases respectively, with 15 bases between them. The sequence came from a woman aged 18 to 75 with a cervical HPV16 infection that either progressed to CIN3+ or cleared (not recorded which). Sequencing was done on a sample of blood buffy coat. The chain couples TRBV20-1 to TRBJ1-4; tentatively, D is TRBD1 (5 bases). CDR3 region: CSARDSGRVAEKLFF. CDR3 DNA, as far as it was read: TGCAGTGCTAGAGATTCGGGCAGGGTGGCTGAAAAA.